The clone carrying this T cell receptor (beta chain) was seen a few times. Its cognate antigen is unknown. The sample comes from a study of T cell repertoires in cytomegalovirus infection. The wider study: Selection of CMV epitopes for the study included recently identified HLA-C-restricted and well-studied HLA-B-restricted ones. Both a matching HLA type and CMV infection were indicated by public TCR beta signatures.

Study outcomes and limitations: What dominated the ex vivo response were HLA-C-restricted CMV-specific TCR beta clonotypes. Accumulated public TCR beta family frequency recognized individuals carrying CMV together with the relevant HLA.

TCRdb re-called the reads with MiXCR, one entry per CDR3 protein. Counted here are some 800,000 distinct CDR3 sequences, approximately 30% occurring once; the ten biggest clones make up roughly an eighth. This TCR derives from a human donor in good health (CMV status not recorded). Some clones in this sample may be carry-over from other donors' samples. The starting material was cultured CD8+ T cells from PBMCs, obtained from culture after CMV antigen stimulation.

Written as DNA, the CDR3 is TGTGCCAGCAGATTCCGGGGGGGCTCTGGGGCCAACGTCCTGACTTTC. It yields the protein CASRFRGGSGANVLTF. V usage is TRBV6-2 or TRBV6-3 and J usage is TRBJ2-6; TRBD2 matches at 8 bases. V was clipped by 6 bases and J by 0 bases; unmatched bases: 4. This CDR3 is 16 amino acids long. CDR1 is MNHEY, CDR2 SVGEGT, per germline.